Presented here are 16 T cell receptor beta chains from one specimen sequenced in a study of T cells after yellow fever vaccination. TCRdb reprocessed the 5' RACE reads with MiXCR, giving one entry per CDR3 protein. Among about 580,000 distinct CDR3 sequences listed, 17% were seen once. Here the sequenced sample was PBMCs, taken less than 6 days after the first yellow fever vaccination. Receptor source: a man between 18 and 29 years old who received the YFV17D yellow fever vaccine.

This clonotype was observed a handful of times. The chain has TRBV6-2 or TRBV6-3 and TRBJ2-7; D is possibly TRBD2 (5 bases). V dropped 2 bases and J dropped 3 bases, with 17 bases sitting between them. The CDR3 totals 16 residues. CDR1 is MNHEY, CDR2 SVGEGT, per germline. CDR3 bases: TGTGCCAGCAGTTACGGGAGTCCAGTCTTTGTCTACGAGCAGTACTTC. Amino acid sequence: CASSYGSPVFVYEQYF.

In this sample, this clonotype turned up a few times. The chain has TRBV6-2 or TRBV6-3 and TRBJ2-2, with a tentative D call TRBD1 (5 bases). The germline CDR1 and CDR2 sequences are MNHEY and SVGEGT. The CDR3 runs to 14 residues. Between the trimmed V and J ends, which lost 7 bases and 2 bases, there was a span of 11 bases. CDR3 DNA sequence: TGTGCCAGCACTGGGGCCCTCAACACCGGGGAGCTGTTTTTT. Its translation: CASTGALNTGELFF.

This sequence joins TRBV6-5 and TRBJ2-3; the D gene could be TRBD1 or TRBD2 (6 bases each). Trimming took 2 bases from V and 2 from J, leaving 11 bases between them. The CDR3 is made up of 15 amino acids. The germline gives CDR1 MNHEY, CDR2 SVGAGI. CDR3 in DNA: TGTGCCAGCAGTTACGCGGGACAAATCACAGATACGCAGTATTTT. It codes for CASSYAGQITDTQYF.

DNA for the CDR3: TGCAGCGTTGATAAAGTTAGGTATGAGCAGTTCTTC. The encoded protein is CSVDKVRYEQFF. V gene TRBV29-1 combines with J gene TRBJ2-1; D ambiguous. The CDR3 has 12 amino acids. The V end lost 3 bases, the J end lost 8 bases, and 11 bases lay between the germline ends. CDR1 SQVTM and CDR2 ANQGSEA come from the germline V gene.

The rearrangement uses TRBV27 and TRBJ2-1, with D tentatively TRBD2 (6 bases). This CDR3 has 16 residues. The V gene's germline CDR1 is MNHEY and CDR2 SMNVEV (reference sequence). V gave up 5 bases and J gave up 0 bases, with 14 bases separating them. The CDR3 spells CASSPEAGSSYNEQFF. CDR3 nucleotides: TGTGCCAGCAGTCCGGAGGCGGGGAGCTCCTACAATGAGCAGTTCTTC.

This chain joins TRBV25-1 and TRBJ2-1; no clear D. This CDR3 comprises 11 residues. CDR1 is MGHDK and CDR2 is SYGVNS in the germline V gene. With 8 bases removed from V and 7 bases from J, the gap between germline ends came to 9 bases. The DNA of the CDR3 is TGTGCCAGCGGGGTATGGAATGAGCAGTTCTTC. This gives the protein CASGVWNEQFF.

The gene calls are TRBV9 and TRBJ2-7; TRBD1 matches at 11 bases. After removal of 3 bases from V and 6 bases from J, the junction contained 5 bases not matched to a gene. The CDR3 contains 14 residues. Germline V gene lookup returns CDR1 SGDLS and CDR2 YYNGEE. The CDR3 protein is CASSDRDRGFEQYF. The CDR3 bases are TGTGCCAGCAGCGACCGGGACAGGGGGTTCGAGCAGTACTTC.

There are many counts of this clonotype. The CDR3: CASSFGQGRSSDTQYF. The CDR3 nucleotides are TGCGCCAGCAGCTTCGGGCAGGGAAGGTCTTCAGATACGCAGTATTTT. V is TRBV5-1 and J is TRBJ2-3; D perhaps matches TRBD1 (5 bases). The V and J ends lost 2 bases and 4 bases respectively, with 17 bases between them. The CDR3 has 16 amino acids. Germline V gene data show CDR1 as SGHRS and CDR2 as YFSETQ.

In this sample, this clonotype turned up many times. The V and J genes are TRBV4-3 and TRBJ2-7; D is perhaps TRBD1 or TRBD2 (7 bases each). V lost 3 bases and J 4 bases, leaving 19 bases between the germline ends. From germline, CDR1 is LGHNA and CDR2 YSLEER. The CDR3 runs to 16 residues. This CDR3 is CASSQTDREGFYEQYF. Here the CDR3 DNA reads TGCGCCAGCAGCCAGACAGACAGGGAGGGATTTTACGAGCAGTACTTC.

The chain uses TRBV7-8 and TRBJ2-5, with D hard to call. V was shortened by 5 bases and J by 0 bases, with 13 bases between the two germline ends. CDR1 is SGHVS and CDR2 is FQNEAQ in the germline V gene. The CDR3 has 15 residues. The CDR3 DNA reads TGTGCCAGCAGCCTATATCCGCCGTACCAAGAGACCCAGTACTTC. Its protein product is CASSLYPPYQETQYF.

The genes are TRBV15 and TRBJ1-5; 9 bases line up with TRBD1. The CDR3 has 18 amino acids. The germline CDR1 and CDR2 sequences are LNHNV and YYDKDF (reference sequence). Trimming removed 3 bases from V and 9 bases from J; junction bases left unmatched: 18. This chain's CDR3 is CATSSDSFPGQGGGPQHF. CDR3 in DNA: TGTGCCACCAGCAGCGACTCCTTTCCGGGACAGGGAGGAGGGCCCCAGCATTTT.

This clonotype was seen ten or more times. The chain employs TRBV11-2 and TRBJ2-3; TRBD2 aligns across 11 bases. CDR1 is SGHAT, CDR2 FQNNGV, per germline. This CDR3 region has 16 residues. The V gene end was trimmed by 7 bases and the J gene end by 2 bases; junction bases not matched to a gene: 8. The CDR3 spells CASNLASGGSTDTQYF. The CDR3 coding sequence is TGTGCCAGCAACTTGGCTAGCGGGGGGTCCACAGATACGCAGTATTTT.

The sample holds a few counts of this clonotype. The CDR3, as DNA: TGCGCCAGCAGCTTGCCCGGGTCCGCCGAGCAGTTCTTC. This translates into CASSLPGSAEQFF. This sequence joins TRBV5-1 and TRBJ2-1; unclear D gene. Germline V lookup: CDR1 SGHRS, CDR2 YFSETQ. The germline V and J ends were trimmed by 1 base and 10 bases, with 12 bases remaining between them. The CDR3 length is 13 residues.

This chain connects TRBV5-4 to TRBJ1-2, with TRBD1 matching over 9 bases. Looked up from germline, CDR1 is SGHNT and CDR2 is YYREEE (reference sequence). The CDR3 contains 16 residues. With 2 bases clipped from V and 4 bases from J, the junction kept 9 bases outside the gene matches. The CDR3 protein is CASSLQGARATYGYTF. The CDR3 coding sequence is TGTGCCAGCAGCTTACAGGGGGCGCGAGCTACCTATGGCTACACCTTC.

This clonotype was observed a handful of times. This chain uses TRBV18 with TRBJ2-3, with D hard to call. The CDR3 covers 14 residues. Looked up from germline, CDR1 is KGHSH and CDR2 is LQKENI. V lost 6 bases, J lost 0 bases, and 10 bases lay in between. CDR3: CASSREPSTDTQYF. The CDR3 nucleotides read TGTGCCAGCTCCCGAGAGCCAAGCACAGATACGCAGTATTTT.

This clonotype showed up just a few times. The rearrangement links TRBV6-1 to TRBJ2-1, with TRBD1 as a possible D gene (5 bases). Germline lookup yields CDR1 MNHNS and CDR2 SASEGT. This CDR3 contains 12 residues. Trimming took off 6 bases at V and 8 bases at J, with 11 bases between the two ends. The CDR3 DNA reads as TGTGCCAGCAGCGACAGAATCCATGAGCAGTTCTTC. Translating it yields CASSDRIHEQFF.